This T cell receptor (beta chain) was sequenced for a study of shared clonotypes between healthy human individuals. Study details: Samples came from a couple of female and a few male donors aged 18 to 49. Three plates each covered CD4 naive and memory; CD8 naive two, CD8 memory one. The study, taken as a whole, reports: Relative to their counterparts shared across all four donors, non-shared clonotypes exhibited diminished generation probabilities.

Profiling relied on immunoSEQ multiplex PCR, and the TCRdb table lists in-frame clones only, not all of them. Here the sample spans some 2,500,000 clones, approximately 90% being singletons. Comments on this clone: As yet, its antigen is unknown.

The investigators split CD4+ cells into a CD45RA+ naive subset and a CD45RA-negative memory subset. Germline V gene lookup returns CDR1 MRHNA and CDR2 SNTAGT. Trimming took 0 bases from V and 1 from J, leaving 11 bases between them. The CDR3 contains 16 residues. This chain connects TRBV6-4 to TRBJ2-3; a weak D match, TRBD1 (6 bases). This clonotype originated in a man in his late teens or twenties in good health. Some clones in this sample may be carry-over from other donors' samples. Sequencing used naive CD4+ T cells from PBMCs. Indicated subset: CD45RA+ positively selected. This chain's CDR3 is CASSDSGRGGTDTQYF. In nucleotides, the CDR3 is TGTGCCAGCAGTGACTCTGGCAGGGGAGGCACAGATACGCAGTATTTT.